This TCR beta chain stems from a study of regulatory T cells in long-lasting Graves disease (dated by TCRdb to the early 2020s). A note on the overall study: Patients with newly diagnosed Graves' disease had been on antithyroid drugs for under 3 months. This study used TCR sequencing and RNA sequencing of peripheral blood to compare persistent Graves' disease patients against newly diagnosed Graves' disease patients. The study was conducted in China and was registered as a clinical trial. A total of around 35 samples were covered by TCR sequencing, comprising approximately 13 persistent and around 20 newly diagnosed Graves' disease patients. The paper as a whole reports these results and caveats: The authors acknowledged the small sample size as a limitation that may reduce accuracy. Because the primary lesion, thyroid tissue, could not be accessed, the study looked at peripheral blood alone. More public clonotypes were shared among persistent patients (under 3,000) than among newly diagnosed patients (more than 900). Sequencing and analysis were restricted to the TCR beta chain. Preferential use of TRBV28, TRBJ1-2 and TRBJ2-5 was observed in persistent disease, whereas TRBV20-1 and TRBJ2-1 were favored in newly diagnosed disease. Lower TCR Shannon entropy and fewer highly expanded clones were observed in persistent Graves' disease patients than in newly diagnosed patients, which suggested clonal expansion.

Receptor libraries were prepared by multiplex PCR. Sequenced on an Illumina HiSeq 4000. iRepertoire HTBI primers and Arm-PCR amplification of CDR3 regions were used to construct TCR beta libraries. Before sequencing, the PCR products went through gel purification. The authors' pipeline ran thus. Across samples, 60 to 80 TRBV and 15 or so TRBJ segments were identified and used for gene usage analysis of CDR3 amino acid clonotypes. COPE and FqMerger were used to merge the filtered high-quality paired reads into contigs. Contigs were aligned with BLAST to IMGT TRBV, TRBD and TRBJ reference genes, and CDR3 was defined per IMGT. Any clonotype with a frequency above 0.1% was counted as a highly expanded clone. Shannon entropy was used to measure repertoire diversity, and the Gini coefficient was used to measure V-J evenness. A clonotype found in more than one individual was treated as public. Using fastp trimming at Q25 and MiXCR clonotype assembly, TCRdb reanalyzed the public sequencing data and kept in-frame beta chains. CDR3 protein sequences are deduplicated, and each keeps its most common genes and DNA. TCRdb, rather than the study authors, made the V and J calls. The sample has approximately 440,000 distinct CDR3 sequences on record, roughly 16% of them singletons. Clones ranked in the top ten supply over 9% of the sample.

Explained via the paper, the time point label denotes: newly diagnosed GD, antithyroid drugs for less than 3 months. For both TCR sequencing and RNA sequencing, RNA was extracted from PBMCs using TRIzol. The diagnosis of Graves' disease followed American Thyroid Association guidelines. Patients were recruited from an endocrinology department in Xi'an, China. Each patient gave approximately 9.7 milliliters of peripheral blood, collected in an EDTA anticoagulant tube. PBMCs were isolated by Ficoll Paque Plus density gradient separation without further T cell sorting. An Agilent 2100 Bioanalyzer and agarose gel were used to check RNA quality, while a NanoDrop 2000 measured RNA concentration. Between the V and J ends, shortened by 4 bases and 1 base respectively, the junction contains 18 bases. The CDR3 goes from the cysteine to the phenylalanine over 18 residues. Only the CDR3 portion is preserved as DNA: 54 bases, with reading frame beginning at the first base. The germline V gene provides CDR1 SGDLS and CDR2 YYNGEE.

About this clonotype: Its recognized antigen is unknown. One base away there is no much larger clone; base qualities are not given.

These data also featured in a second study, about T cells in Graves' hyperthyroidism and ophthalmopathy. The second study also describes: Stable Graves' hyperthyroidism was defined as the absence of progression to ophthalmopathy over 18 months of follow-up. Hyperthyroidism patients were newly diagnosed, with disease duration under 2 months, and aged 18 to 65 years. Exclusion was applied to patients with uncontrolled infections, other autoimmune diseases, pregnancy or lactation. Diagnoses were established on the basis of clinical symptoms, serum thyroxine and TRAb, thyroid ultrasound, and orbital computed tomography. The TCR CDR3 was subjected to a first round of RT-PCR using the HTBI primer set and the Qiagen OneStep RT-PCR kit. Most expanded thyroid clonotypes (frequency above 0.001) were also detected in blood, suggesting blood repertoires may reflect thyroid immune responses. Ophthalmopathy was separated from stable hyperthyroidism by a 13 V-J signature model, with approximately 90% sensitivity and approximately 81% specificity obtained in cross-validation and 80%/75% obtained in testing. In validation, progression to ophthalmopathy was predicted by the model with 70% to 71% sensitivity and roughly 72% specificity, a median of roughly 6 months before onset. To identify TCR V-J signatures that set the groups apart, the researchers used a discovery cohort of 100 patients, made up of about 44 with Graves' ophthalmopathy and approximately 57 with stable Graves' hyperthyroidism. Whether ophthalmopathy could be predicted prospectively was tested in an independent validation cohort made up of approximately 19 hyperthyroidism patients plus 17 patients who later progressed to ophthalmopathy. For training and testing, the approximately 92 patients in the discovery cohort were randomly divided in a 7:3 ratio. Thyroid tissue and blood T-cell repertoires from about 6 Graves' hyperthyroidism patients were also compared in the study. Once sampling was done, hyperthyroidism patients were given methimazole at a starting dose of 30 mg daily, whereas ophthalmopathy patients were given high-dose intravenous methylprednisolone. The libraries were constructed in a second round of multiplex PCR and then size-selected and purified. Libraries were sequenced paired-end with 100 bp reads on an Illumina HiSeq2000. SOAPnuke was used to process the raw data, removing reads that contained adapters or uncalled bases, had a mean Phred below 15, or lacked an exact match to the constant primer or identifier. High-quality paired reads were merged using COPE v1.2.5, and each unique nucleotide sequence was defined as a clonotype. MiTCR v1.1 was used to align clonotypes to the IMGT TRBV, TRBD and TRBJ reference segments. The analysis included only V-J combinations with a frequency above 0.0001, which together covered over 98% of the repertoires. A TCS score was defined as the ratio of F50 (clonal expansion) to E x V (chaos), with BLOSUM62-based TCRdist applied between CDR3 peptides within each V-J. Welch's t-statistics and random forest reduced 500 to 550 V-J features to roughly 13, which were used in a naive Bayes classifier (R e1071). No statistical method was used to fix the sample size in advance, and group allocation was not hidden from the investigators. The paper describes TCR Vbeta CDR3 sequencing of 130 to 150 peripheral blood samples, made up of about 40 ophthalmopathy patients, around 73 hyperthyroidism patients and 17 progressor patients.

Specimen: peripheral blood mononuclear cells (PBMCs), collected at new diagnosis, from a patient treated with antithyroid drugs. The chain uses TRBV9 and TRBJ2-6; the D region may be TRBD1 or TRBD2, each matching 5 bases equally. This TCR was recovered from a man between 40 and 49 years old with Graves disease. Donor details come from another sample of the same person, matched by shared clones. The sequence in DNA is TGTGCCAGCAGCCTTTTTCGGGACGCAACATCTGGGGCCAACGTCCTGACTTTC. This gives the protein CASSLFRDATSGANVLTF. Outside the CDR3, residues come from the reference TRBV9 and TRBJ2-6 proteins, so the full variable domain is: DSGVTQTPKHLITATGQRVTLRCSPRSGDLSVYWYQQSLDQGLQFLIQYYNGEERAKGNILERFSAQQFPDLHSELNLSSLELGDSALYFCASSLFRDATSGANVLTFGAGSRLTVL.